The entry below describes one T cell receptor beta chain. No antigen is known for it. The V end was cut by 5 bases, the J end by 1 base, with 15 bases between. This CDR3 has 16 residues. The germline CDR1 and CDR2 sequences are MNHEY and SMNVEV (reference sequence). The data stem from a study of OX40 agonist ivuxolimab in advanced cancers. In the study overall: As their treatment, patients were administered ivuxolimab, an agonistic anti-OX40 (CD134) antibody. Broader study findings: Low levels of normalized T-cell clonal expansion also appeared in some nonresponders. Expanded clones were, on average, more numerous among CD8+ T cells than CD4+. The CD4+ and CD8+ T cells in the blood had expanded clonally by week 6 at 0.1 to 3.0 mg/kg.

Profiling relied on immunoSEQ multiplex PCR, and the TCRdb table lists in-frame clones only, not all of them. Among approximately 28,000 clones listed, approximately 84% were seen once. The sample here was CD4+ or CD8+ T cells sorted from blood, taken in a trial of the OX40 agonist ivuxolimab. The chain couples TRBV27 to TRBJ1-5, with D possibly TRBD1 on 5 matching bases. This sequence was found in an adult with an advanced solid tumor such as melanoma, head and neck, liver or kidney cancer. The CDR3 reads CASSPLAGRSNQPQHF. DNA of the CDR3: TGTGCCAGCAGTCCTCTTGCGGGACGGAGCAATCAGCCCCAGCATTTT.